This paragraph covers one T cell receptor (beta chain) sequence. Its antigen specificity is not known. No per-base quality is available; no much larger clone lies one base away. Interpreted using the paper, the treatment or condition label stands for: in vitro stimulation with specific CMV peptide epitopes to enrich CMV-specific T cells. The sample is drawn from a study of T cell repertoires in cytomegalovirus infection (dated by TCRdb to between 2018 and 2021). For the study in its entirety: The peptide stimulations were aimed at well-studied HLA-B-restricted epitopes as well as recently identified HLA-C-restricted CMV epitopes, whose presentation resists viral immunomodulation. Because public TCR beta signatures pointed to carriage of CMV infection together with the matching HLA type, the HLA type of each donor mattered for the analysis.

Paper-wide results and their limitations: In both this cohort and an independent roughly 330-donor cohort, the cumulative frequency of public TCR beta family members distinguished carriers of CMV infection plus the relevant HLA type. The ex vivo response was dominated by HLA-C-restricted CMV-specific TCR beta clonotypes, which also provided the single most frequent clonotype in two of eight donors.

The junction carries 18 bases between V and J, which are trimmed by 6 bases and 4 bases respectively. The CDR1 and CDR2 encoded by the germline V gene (reference sequence) are DFQATT and SNEGSKA. The CDR3 spans 14 residues, from the cysteine through the phenylalanine. The entry retains the CDR3 DNA only, 42 bases that are in frame from base 1. Sequencing was carried out with an Illumina HiSeq 1500. Using fastp trimming at Q25 and MiXCR clonotype assembly, TCRdb reanalyzed the public sequencing data and kept in-frame beta chains. Identical CDR3 protein sequences are pooled into one entry, listed with their most common genes and DNA. The sample includes a few hundred thousand distinct CDR3 sequences, with 34% observed a single time. Of the sample, 13% falls within the top ten clones.

Material: cultured PBMCs, obtained from culture after CMV antigen stimulation. The sequence derives from a human donor in good health (CMV status not recorded). Some clones in this sample may be carry-over from other donors' samples. The sequence links TRBV20-1 to TRBJ1-2, and possibly TRBD1, on 5 matching bases. The DNA sequence reads TGCAGTGCCCCACGGGGGAGGGTTATCTATGGCTACACCTTC. It specifies CSAPRGRVIYGYTF.